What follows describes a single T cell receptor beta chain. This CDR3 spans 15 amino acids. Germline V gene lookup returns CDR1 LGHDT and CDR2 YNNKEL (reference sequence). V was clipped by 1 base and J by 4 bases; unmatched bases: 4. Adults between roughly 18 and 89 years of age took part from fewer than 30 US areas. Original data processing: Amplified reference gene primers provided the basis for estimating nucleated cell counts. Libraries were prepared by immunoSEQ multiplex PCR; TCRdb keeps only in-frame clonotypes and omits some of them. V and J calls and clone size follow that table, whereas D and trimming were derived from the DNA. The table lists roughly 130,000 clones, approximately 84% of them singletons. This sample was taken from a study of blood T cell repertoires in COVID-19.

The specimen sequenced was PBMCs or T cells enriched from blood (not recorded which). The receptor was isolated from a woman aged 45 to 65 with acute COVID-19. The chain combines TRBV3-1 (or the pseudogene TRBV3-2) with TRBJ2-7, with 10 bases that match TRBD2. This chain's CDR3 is CASSQASGSFYEQYF. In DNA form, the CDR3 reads TGTGCCAGCAGCCAAGCTAGCGGGAGTTTTTACGAGCAGTACTTC.